The 16 T cell receptor beta chains presented below share a single source sample, sequenced in a study of regulatory T cells in long-lasting Graves disease. Building of the TCR beta libraries involved iRepertoire HTBI primers and Arm-PCR of CDR3 regions. TCRdb recomputed calls from the multiplex PCR reads with MiXCR, one row per CDR3 protein. The sample includes approximately 460,000 distinct CDR3 sequences, around 17% of them seen just once. The time point here: newly diagnosed GD, antithyroid drugs for less than 3 months. With RNA extracted from PBMCs as input, the TCR library was made. These data were also filed under a second study, of T cells in Graves' hyperthyroidism and ophthalmopathy.

Material: peripheral blood mononuclear cells (PBMCs), obtained at new diagnosis, from a patient treated with antithyroid drugs. Every receptor here comes from a woman aged 30 to 39 with Graves disease.

Ten or more counts support this clonotype. This chain joins TRBV6-1 and TRBJ2-1, with a weak D call TRBD2 (6 bases). This CDR3 is 15 amino acids long. V was clipped by 7 bases and J by 0 bases, with 13 bases between them. CDR1 is MNHNS and CDR2 is SASEGT in the germline V gene. CDR3 sequence reads: CASILDGSSYNEQFF. In DNA, the CDR3 is TGTGCCAGCATTCTCGACGGGAGCTCCTACAATGAGCAGTTCTTC.

As for this clonotype: Since a far larger clone is one base different, this is likely a read error. The chain combines TRBV7-2 with TRBJ2-7; 9 bases match TRBD1. V was clipped by 3 bases and J by 5 bases; unmatched bases: 2. Germline V gene sequence: CDR1 SGHTA, CDR2 FQGNSA. The CDR3 is made up of 13 amino acids. The CDR3 loop is CASSFGTGNEQYF. CDR3 sequence (DNA): TGTGCCAGCAGCTTTGGGACAGGGAACGAGCAGTACTTC.

This clonotype was observed a few times. The CDR3 is CASSRGGGLENTEAFF. The CDR3 nucleotides are TGCGCCAGCAGCCGCGGGGGGGGTCTGGAGAACACTGAAGCTTTCTTT. The chain couples TRBV4-1 to TRBJ1-1, with D maybe TRBD1 (5 bases). The CDR3 is 16 amino acids. Looked up from germline, CDR1 is MGHRA and CDR2 is YSYEKL. Trimming removed 4 bases at V and 1 base at J, with 16 bases between.

Turning to this clonotype: Germline and junction disagree at one end, which may indicate a read error. The rearrangement uses TRBV7-2 and TRBJ2-1; no reliable D call. The CDR3 totals 14 residues. The germline gives CDR1 SGHTA, CDR2 FQGNSA. The CDR3 region is CASRPASRNHEQFF. The CDR3 DNA reads as TGCGCCAGCAGACCCGCCAGCCGGAATCATGAGCAGTTCTTC.

To note about this clonotype: It may be a read error: a sequence one base away is much more abundant. This chain uses TRBV2 with TRBJ2-5; D is uncertain. The CDR3 consists of 12 residues. The germline V and J ends were trimmed by 8 bases and 2 bases, with 9 bases remaining between them. Per germline, CDR1 SNHLY and CDR2 FYNNEI. The CDR3 reads CASCVLQETQYF. CDR3 in DNA: TGTGCCAGCTGTGTGCTGCAAGAGACCCAGTACTTC.

This clonotype was seen a few times. The chain uses TRBV20-1 and TRBJ2-1, with 12 bases aligning to TRBD2. CDR1 is DFQATT and CDR2 is SNEGSKA in the germline V gene (reference sequence). Unmatched junction bases numbered 13, after V lost 1 base and J lost 12 bases. There are 16 residues in the CDR3. CDR3 DNA sequence: TGCAGTGCTAGAGCCCCGACTAGCGGGAGATCGGTTGGGCAGTTCTTC. Translation: CSARAPTSGRSVGQFF.

The chain uses TRBV12-3 or TRBV12-4 and TRBJ1-2; D might be TRBD1 (5 bases). V lost 4 bases and J 8 bases, leaving 11 bases between the germline ends. This CDR3 spans 12 amino acids. The DNA for the CDR3 is TGTGCCAGCAGTTACAGGTCTCGGGGCTACACCTTC. It specifies CASSYRSRGYTF.

This clonotype was picked up a small number of times. This sequence joins TRBV5-1 and TRBJ2-1; D may be TRBD2 (6 bases). CDR3 length: 22 residues. Trimming took off 4 bases at V and 6 bases at J, with 38 bases between the two ends. Looked up from germline, CDR1 is SGHRS and CDR2 is YFSETQ. The CDR3 here is CASSRRPPKRLGPGQVVNEQFF. The CDR3 DNA is TGCGCCAGCAGCCGCCGTCCTCCCAAAAGACTAGGTCCCGGGCAAGTCGTCAATGAGCAGTTCTTC.

This clonotype was recorded at least ten times. The J gene is TRBJ2-1, the V gene TRBV18, with D perhaps TRBD1 or TRBD2 (5 bases each). The V end was cut by 6 bases, the J end by 6 bases, with 12 bases between. CDR1 and CDR2 (germline): KGHSH, LQKENI. This CDR3 is 13 amino acids long. Here the CDR3 reads CASSDSGSNEQFF. The CDR3, as DNA: TGTGCCAGCTCCGATTCAGGGAGCAATGAGCAGTTCTTC.

This clonotype was counted only a few times. V gene TRBV14 combines with J gene TRBJ2-5; D not certain. The V and J ends lost 1 base and 0 bases respectively, with 9 bases between them. Germline V gene lookup returns CDR1 SGHDN and CDR2 FVKESK. The CDR3 runs to 15 residues. This CDR3 is CASSQGWVDQETQYF. The CDR3 DNA is TGTGCCAGCAGCCAAGGGTGGGTGGACCAAGAGACCCAGTACTTC.

The sample holds many counts of this clonotype. The CDR3 sequence: CSASHGTLNTGELFF. The CDR3, as DNA: TGCAGTGCTAGTCACGGGACGTTGAACACCGGGGAGCTGTTTTTT. The chain links TRBV20-1 to TRBJ2-2; D possibly uses TRBD1 or TRBD2 (5 bases each). The germline CDR1 and CDR2 sequences are DFQATT and SNEGSKA (reference sequence). V lost 3 bases and J lost 1, with 12 bases in between. This CDR3 comprises 15 residues.

In the case of this clonotype: A much larger clone lies one base from this, so it may be a read error. The V and J genes are TRBV20-1 and TRBJ2-1; 7 bases fit TRBD1. CDR1 DFQATT and CDR2 SNEGSKA come from the germline V gene (reference sequence). This CDR3 is built from 14 residues. The DNA of the CDR3 is TGCAGTGCTATAGGGGGCGGCCCATACGGTGAGCACTTCTTC. It translates to CSAIGGGPYGEHFF.

The sample holds many counts of this clonotype. This rearrangement joins TRBV20-1 to TRBJ2-3, with 8 bases that match TRBD2. This CDR3 has 15 residues. The V segment lost 6 bases and the J segment 4 bases; nucleotides outside the gene matches: 12. The germline V gene has CDR1 DFQATT and CDR2 SNEGSKA (reference sequence). The CDR3 sequence is CSAPLAAGGSDTQYF. Here the CDR3 DNA reads TGCAGTGCGCCCCTTGCGGCGGGAGGATCAGATACGCAGTATTTT.

This clonotype was counted at least ten times. This chain connects TRBV27 to TRBJ1-1; D is possibly TRBD1 (6 bases). Between the trimmed V and J ends, which lost 7 bases and 9 bases, there was a span of 27 bases. The germline V gene encodes CDR1 MNHEY and CDR2 SMNVEV (reference sequence). CDR3 length: 16 residues. The CDR3 region is CASITMAGGGGFKAFF. In DNA, the CDR3 is TGTGCCAGCATCACGATGGCCGGGGGGGGGGGCTTTAAAGCTTTCTTT.

This clonotype has only a few counts. The CDR3: CGADKGDLYNEQFF. CDR3 coding DNA: TGTGGAGCGGATAAGGGGGACCTTTACAATGAGCAGTTCTTC. The genes are TRBV30 and TRBJ2-1; a possible D gene is TRBD1 (6 bases). The CDR3 extends over 14 amino acids. Germline lookup yields CDR1 GTSNPN and CDR2 SVGIG (reference sequence).

This clonotype was picked up many times. The chain couples TRBV20-1 to TRBJ2-3; 16 bases are a match to TRBD2. The CDR3 loop spans 16 amino acids. Germline V lookup: CDR1 DFQATT, CDR2 SNEGSKA (reference sequence). V dropped 8 bases and J dropped 2; count of bases not matched to a gene: 7. CDR3 sequence: CSKKGTSGGATDTQYF. CDR3 bases: TGCAGTAAAAAAGGGACTAGCGGGGGGGCCACAGATACGCAGTATTTT.